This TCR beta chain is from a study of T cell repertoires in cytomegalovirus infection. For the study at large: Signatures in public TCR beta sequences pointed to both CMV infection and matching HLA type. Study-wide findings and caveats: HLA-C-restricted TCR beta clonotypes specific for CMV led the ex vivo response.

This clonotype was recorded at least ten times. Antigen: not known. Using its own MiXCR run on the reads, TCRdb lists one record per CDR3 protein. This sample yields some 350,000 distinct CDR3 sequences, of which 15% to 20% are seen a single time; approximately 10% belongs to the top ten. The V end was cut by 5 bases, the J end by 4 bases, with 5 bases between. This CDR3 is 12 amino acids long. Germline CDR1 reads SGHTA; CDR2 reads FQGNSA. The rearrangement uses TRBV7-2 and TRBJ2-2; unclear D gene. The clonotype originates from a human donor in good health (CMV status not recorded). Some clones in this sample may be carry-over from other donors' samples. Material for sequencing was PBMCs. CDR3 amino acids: CASSPITGELFF. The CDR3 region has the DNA TGTGCCAGCAGCCCTATCACCGGGGAGCTGTTTTTT. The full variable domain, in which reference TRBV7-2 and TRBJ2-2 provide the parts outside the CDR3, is GAGVSQSPSNKVTEKGKDVELRCDPISGHTALYWYRQSLGQGLEFLIYFQGNSAPDKSGLPSDRFSAERTGGSVSTLTIQRTQQEDSAVYLCASSPITGELFFGEGSRLTVL.